These 16 T cell receptor beta chains share one sample of origin, sequenced in a study of Graves' ophthalmopathy and Graves' hyperthyroidism. Investigators amplified TCR beta CDR3 regions from RNA transcripts. The first-round RT-PCR employed HTBI primers together with the Qiagen OneStep RT-PCR kit. A multiplex PCR was then performed as the second round. One entry per CDR3 protein results from TCRdb running MiXCR on the multiplex PCR reads. The table includes 20,000 to 30,000 distinct CDR3 sequences, 45% to 60% detected once. The sample consisted of peripheral blood. The receptor source for this set is an adult woman with stable Graves' hyperthyroidism.

The rearrangement uses TRBV24-1 and TRBJ2-3, with D hard to call. Trimming took 3 bases from V and 1 from J, leaving 7 bases between them. The germline V gene encodes CDR1 KGHDR and CDR2 SFDVKD. There are 14 residues in the CDR3. CDR3 residues: CATSDTAGTDTQYF. CDR3 coding DNA: TGTGCCACCAGTGATACGGCGGGCACAGATACGCAGTATTTT.

By share of the sample, this clonotype is medium-sized. The genes are TRBV29-1 and TRBJ2-3; 7 bases map to TRBD1. Germline CDR1 is SQVTM and CDR2 is ANQGSEA. The CDR3 loop spans 14 amino acids. J was trimmed by 0 bases and V by 7 bases; bases with no gene match: 7. CDR3 amino acids: CSARDRGSTDTQYF. CDR3 DNA sequence: TGCAGCGCAAGGGACAGAGGTAGCACAGATACGCAGTATTTT.

The sample holds many counts of this clonotype. This rearrangement joins TRBV28 to TRBJ2-2; D gene unclear. Germline CDR1 and CDR2: MDHEN and SYDVKM. V gave up 5 bases and J gave up 1 base, with 8 bases separating them. This CDR3 is 14 amino acids long. DNA for the CDR3: TGTGCCAGCAGTGAACCAGGGAACACCGGGGAGCTGTTTTTT. It translates to CASSEPGNTGELFF.

This clonotype showed up just once. The CDR3 reads CASSSLRQRNTDTQYF. As DNA, the CDR3 is TGTGCCAGCAGCTCCTTGAGACAGCGGAACACAGATACGCAGTATTTT. This chain joins TRBV11-1 and TRBJ2-3, with D possibly called TRBD1 or TRBD2 (5 bases each). This CDR3 has 16 residues. The germline V and J ends were trimmed by 4 bases and 2 bases, with 16 bases remaining between them. Looked up from germline, CDR1 is SGHAT and CDR2 is FQDESV (reference sequence).

This clonotype was seen only once. The V and J genes are TRBV12-3 or TRBV12-4 and TRBJ2-1; no definite D call. Trimming cost V 3 bases and J 7 bases, with 7 bases left between them. CDR3 size: 12 residues. As DNA, the CDR3 is TGTGCCAGCAGTTTCGGAGTGAATGAGCAGTTCTTC. Its protein product is CASSFGVNEQFF.

This clonotype qualifies as medium-sized (0.01 to 0.1%). The rearrangement joins TRBV20-1 to TRBJ2-1; no firm D call. CDR3 length: 8 residues. The V and J ends lost 7 bases and 8 bases respectively, with 3 bases between them. CDR1 and CDR2 (germline): DFQATT, SNEGSKA (reference sequence). CDR3 nucleotides: TGCAGTGTCTATGAGCAGTTCTTC. Translation gives CSVYEQFF.

This clonotype was recorded at least ten times. The V and J genes are TRBV3-1 and TRBJ2-1, with 12 bases matching TRBD2. The CDR3 contains 17 residues. After removal of 4 bases from V and 0 bases from J, the junction contained 4 bases not matched to a gene. CDR1 LGHDT and CDR2 YNNKEL come from the germline V gene (reference sequence). Here the CDR3 DNA reads TGTGCCAGCAGCCGGACTAGCGGGACCAGCTCCTACAATGAGCAGTTCTTC. This sequence encodes CASSRTSGTSSYNEQFF.

A note on this clonotype: The CDR3 ends on some other residue instead of the conserved phenylalanine or tryptophan, so this is likely a read error. This rearrangement joins TRBV4-1 to TRBJ2-3; D may be TRBD2 (6 bases). Trimming pared 0 bases from V and 4 bases from J, leaving 14 bases between. This CDR3 contains 16 residues. The germline CDR1 and CDR2 sequences are MGHRA and YSYEKL. For the CDR3, the DNA is TGCGCCAGCAGCCAAGAGGGCAGGGAGGTCCCAGATACGCAGTATCTT. As protein: CASSQEGREVPDTQYL.

This clonotype was seen many times. The V call is TRBV6-2 or TRBV6-3, the J call TRBJ1-5; the match to TRBD1 covers 10 bases. Unmatched junction bases numbered 14, after V lost 6 bases and J lost 3 bases. Germline CDR1 is MNHEY and CDR2 is SVGEGT. This CDR3 is built from 18 residues. The CDR3 is CASSFHGTGALNNQPQHF. For the CDR3, the DNA is TGTGCCAGCAGCTTCCACGGGACAGGGGCCTTGAACAATCAGCCCCAGCATTTT.

This clonotype was recorded a few times. A much larger clone differs from this one at a single base, so this may be a read error. This sequence joins TRBV6-5 and TRBJ2-5, with 7 nucleotides matching TRBD1. The V segment lost 6 bases and the J segment 5 bases; nucleotides outside the gene matches: 12. The CDR3 has 15 residues. Germline V lookup: CDR1 MNHEY, CDR2 SVGAGI. The CDR3 loop reads CASSTDRAVGETQYF. Written as DNA, the CDR3 is TGTGCCAGCAGCACCGACAGGGCGGTGGGGGAGACCCAGTACTTC.

This clonotype came up many times. The V and J genes are TRBV18 and TRBJ2-3; unclear D gene. V dropped 3 bases and J dropped 2 bases, with 3 bases sitting between them. Germline loops: CDR1 KGHSH, CDR2 LQKENI. This CDR3 is built from 12 residues. CDR3 loop: CASSPNTDTQYF. In DNA form, the CDR3 reads TGTGCCAGCTCACCCAACACAGATACGCAGTATTTT.

This clonotype has a count of ten or more. This sequence joins TRBV13 and TRBJ2-4; D remains unclear. Trimming took 0 bases from V and 0 from J, leaving 6 bases between them. Germline loops: CDR1 PRHDT, CDR2 FYEKMQ (reference sequence). This CDR3 region has 15 residues. The CDR3 coding sequence is TGTGCCAGCAGCTTAGGCGCGGTAGCCAAAAACATTCAGTACTTC. It is translated as CASSLGAVAKNIQYF. The full variable domain, its missing parts supplied by reference TRBV13 and TRBJ2-4, is AAGVIQSPRHLIKEKRETATLKCYPIPRHDTVYWYQQGPGQDPQFLISFYEKMQSDKGSIPDRFSAQQFSDYHSELNMSSLELGDSALYFCASSLGAVAKNIQYFGAGTRLSVL.

The chain joins TRBV19 to TRBJ2-1; D not resolved. Germline V gives CDR1 LNHDA, CDR2 SQIVND (reference sequence). V lost 7 bases and J 2 bases, leaving 12 bases between the germline ends. The CDR3 is made up of 14 amino acids. The CDR3 region has the DNA TGTGCCAGTACCCTGACACTGACCTACAATGAGCAGTTCTTC. Translating it yields CASTLTLTYNEQFF.

This clonotype was counted ten times or more. A read error may be the cause here, since a much bigger clone is one base away. CDR3 protein: CASSRKGTGGFGEQYF. Written as DNA, the CDR3 is TGTGCCAGCAGCCGGAAGGGGACAGGGGGTTTCGGCGAGCAGTACTTC. The V call is TRBV11-3, the J call TRBJ2-7; 11 nucleotides agree with TRBD1. Germline V gene data show CDR1 as SGHNT and CDR2 as YENEEA. The CDR3 sequence is 16 residues long. After removal of 5 bases from V and 6 bases from J, the junction contained 12 bases not matched to a gene.

The rearrangement joins TRBV19 to TRBJ1-1, with TRBD1 matching over 8 bases. The junction had 5 bases not matched to a gene; V was cut back by 4 bases and J by 1 base. CDR3 length: 15 amino acids. CDR1 is LNHDA, CDR2 SQIVND, per germline (reference sequence). The DNA of the CDR3 is TGTGCCAGTAGTACGACAGGGGTACGGAACACTGAAGCTTTCTTT. As protein: CASSTTGVRNTEAFF.

This clonotype is judged medium-sized. The chain links TRBV25-1 to TRBJ2-7; D is possibly TRBD2 (5 bases). CDR1 is MGHDK, CDR2 SYGVNS, per germline. This CDR3 is built from 13 residues. Trimming removed 6 bases from V and 3 bases from J, with 12 bases in between. DNA for the CDR3: TGTGCCAGCAGCACTCCCGCGGGCTACGAGCAGTACTTC. Translating gives CASSTPAGYEQYF.